What follows describes a single TCR beta chain. Its antigen is still unknown. The data stem from a study of monozygotic twins with cystic fibrosis. At the level of the study: Library input was about 3 micrograms of fragmented DNA, with about 15 PCR cycles. General study findings and limits: Nucleotide-identical clonotype sharing was significantly higher within monozygotic CF twin pairs than between unrelated CF individuals. In this small cohort, shared CDR3 numbers showed no association with age, concordance or disease severity. Median Simpson clonality of 0.0095 suggested naive T cells predominated.

TCRdb's copy holds only in-frame clones and misses some; the assay was immunoSEQ multiplex PCR. Here the sample spans 30,000 or so clones, about 92% being singletons. The CDR3 has 12 amino acids. V dropped 0 bases and J dropped 4 bases, with 3 bases sitting between them. Germline V gene lookup returns CDR1 SGHRS and CDR2 YFSETQ. The TCR was taken from a girl aged 2-10 years with cystic fibrosis. The chain recombines TRBV5-1 with TRBJ2-3; unclear D gene. The specimen sequenced was blood. CDR3 loop: CASSLGADTQYF. In nucleotides, the CDR3 is TGCGCCAGCAGCTTGGGCGCAGATACGCAGTATTTT.